The present T cell receptor (beta chain) was sequenced within a study of CD8 T cells in ankylosing spondylitis. This CDR3 region has 15 residues. V lost 0 bases and J 4 bases, leaving 12 bases between the germline ends. Germline assignment: CDR1 MNHEY and CDR2 SVGAGI. TCRdb called the 5' RACE reads again in MiXCR, with one record for every CDR3 protein. The sample records 100,000 to 150,000 distinct CDR3 sequences, 15% to 20% being singletons. General study points: There was a TCR beta motif, made of 7 or 8 highly homologous variants, that appeared characteristic of ankylosing spondylitis blood.

For this clonotype: What it binds is unknown.

The chain combines TRBV6-5 with TRBJ1-1; D is perhaps TRBD1 (5 bases). Sequenced: blood, either unsorted or a sorted T cell fraction (not recorded which). The source is a male donor with ankylosing spondylitis. Here the CDR3 DNA reads TGTGCCAGCAGTTACTCCAGCGGACAAACCACTGAAGCTTTCTTT. It codes for CASSYSSGQTTEAFF.